This TCR beta chain emerged from a study of early T cells in non-severe SARS-CoV-2 infection. Study at large: Chains from this unsorted whole-blood bulk RNA could not be paired. The study, taken as a whole, reports: VDJdb-based matching was biased toward anti-spike CD8 responses and missed private and CD4 specificities.

There are many counts of this clonotype. Its antigen is as yet unknown. Individual cDNA molecules received unique molecular identifiers during library preparation. TCRdb passed the 5' RACE reads through MiXCR, listing each CDR3 protein once. The data contain about 77,000 distinct CDR3 sequences, around 9.9% of them singletons. V was cut by 6 bases and J by 13 bases, with 16 bases left in between. This CDR3 has 12 residues. Sequencing was carried out using whole blood. The receptor was derived from an adult who was a healthcare worker with PCR-confirmed SARS-CoV-2 infection or an uninfected control (not recorded which). The gene calls are TRBV12-3 or TRBV12-4 and TRBJ2-1; a possible D gene is TRBD2 (5 bases). The CDR3 sequence is CASSPHGDYQFF. CDR3 coding DNA: TGTGCCAGCAGCCCCCACGGAGACTACCAGTTCTTC.